A single T cell receptor beta chain is shown here with its context. Its target is unknown. The data were obtained in a study of T cell responses to AZD1222 COVID-19 vaccine. Overall study: Investigators merged groups given second doses at roughly 4 or roughly 12 weeks.

Using immunoSEQ multiplex PCR, the repertoire was profiled, and TCRdb retains in-frame clones only, with some absent. The sample includes about 190,000 clones, about 92% seen only once; the top ten take less than 1.5%. Whole-study findings and limits: Targets within unmutated variant regions were reportedly found for nearly half of spike-specific TCRs. The study found vaccine-associated CD4 TCRs spanning spike, dominant at 160-218 and 743-854.

The germline gives CDR1 LNHDA, CDR2 SQIVND (reference sequence). CDR3 length equals 17 residues. V shed 5 bases and J shed 0 bases, with 17 bases lying between them. The TCR sequence derives from an adult in good health. J is TRBJ1-3 and V is TRBV19; a possible D gene is TRBD1 (5 bases). The sequencing used peripheral blood, collected on day 0 of AZD1222 vaccination. CDR3 coding DNA: TGTGCCAGTAGTTTCGGGACTGGGCGAAGCTCTGGAAACACCATATATTTT. This translates into CASSFGTGRSSGNTIYF.